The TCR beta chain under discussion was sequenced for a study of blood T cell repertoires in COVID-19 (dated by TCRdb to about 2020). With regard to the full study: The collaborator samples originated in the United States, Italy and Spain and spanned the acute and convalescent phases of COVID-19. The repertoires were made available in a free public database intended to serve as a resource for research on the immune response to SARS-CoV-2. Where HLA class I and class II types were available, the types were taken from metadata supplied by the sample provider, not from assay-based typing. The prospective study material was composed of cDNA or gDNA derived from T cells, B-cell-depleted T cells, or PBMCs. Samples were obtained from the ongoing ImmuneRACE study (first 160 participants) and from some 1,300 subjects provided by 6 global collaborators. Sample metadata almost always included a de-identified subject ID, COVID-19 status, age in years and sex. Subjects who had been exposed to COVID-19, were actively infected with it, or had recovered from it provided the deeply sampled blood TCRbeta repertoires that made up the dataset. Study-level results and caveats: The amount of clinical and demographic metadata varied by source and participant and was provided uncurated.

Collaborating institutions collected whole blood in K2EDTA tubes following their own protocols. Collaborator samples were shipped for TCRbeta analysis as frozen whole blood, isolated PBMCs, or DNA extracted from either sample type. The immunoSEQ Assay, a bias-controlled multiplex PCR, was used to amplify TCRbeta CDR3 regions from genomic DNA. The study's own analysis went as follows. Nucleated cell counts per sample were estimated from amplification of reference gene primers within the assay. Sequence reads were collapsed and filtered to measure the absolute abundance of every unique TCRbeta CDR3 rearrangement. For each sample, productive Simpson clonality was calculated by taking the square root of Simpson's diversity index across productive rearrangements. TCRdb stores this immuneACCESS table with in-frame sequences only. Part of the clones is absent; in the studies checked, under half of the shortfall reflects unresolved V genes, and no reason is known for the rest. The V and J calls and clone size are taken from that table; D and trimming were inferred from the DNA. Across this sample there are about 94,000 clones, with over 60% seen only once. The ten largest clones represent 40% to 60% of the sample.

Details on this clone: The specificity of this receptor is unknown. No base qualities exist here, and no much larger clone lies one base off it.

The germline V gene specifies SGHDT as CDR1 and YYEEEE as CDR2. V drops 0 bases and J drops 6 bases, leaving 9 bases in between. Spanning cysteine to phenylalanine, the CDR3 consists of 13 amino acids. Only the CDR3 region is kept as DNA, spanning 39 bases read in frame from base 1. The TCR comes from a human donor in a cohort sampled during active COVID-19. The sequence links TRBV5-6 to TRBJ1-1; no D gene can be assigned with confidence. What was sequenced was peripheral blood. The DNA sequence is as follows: TGTGCCAGCAGCTTGGGCGGGAGGGCTGAAGCTTTCTTT. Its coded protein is CASSLGGRAEAFF.